This TCR beta chain was identified in a study of cytomegalovirus exposure and HLA in healthy donors. As for the study in general: Out of a few hundred genotyped donors, about 80% belonged to the Caucasian-associated ancestry cluster.

To note about this clone: Its target is not known.

Study-wide points: In a later analysis, TCR association rates varied by HLA locus: DRB1 most, HLA-C fewest. A later analysis linked 15,000 to 20,000 TCR beta sequences to HLA alleles at 0.05 false discovery rate.

The PCR was carried out with 60 Vbeta primers and 13 Jbeta primers. Per the authors' pipeline: Later work found 65 million to 100 million unique TCR beta chains, with about 10 million shared. Clones were sequenced by immunoSEQ multiplex PCR, and TCRdb holds only the in-frame ones, with some missing. V and J calls and clone size are those listed in that table; D and trimming were worked out from the DNA. The sample contains approximately 170,000 clones, more than 75% of which appear only once. CDR3 size: 12 residues. CDR1 and CDR2 (germline): MDHEN, SYDVKM. Trimming pared 3 bases from V and 8 bases from J, leaving 11 bases between.

The J gene is TRBJ2-7, the V gene TRBV28; tentative D call: TRBD1 (5 bases). Sequencing was done on a sample of PBMCs. The TCR sequence derives from a man aged 25-40 years in good health and CMV-seropositive. Here the CDR3 reads CASSFVQGKQYV. DNA of the CDR3: TGTGCCAGCAGTTTTGTGCAGGGTAAGCAGTACGTC.